This T cell receptor (beta chain) was profiled in a study of blood T cell repertoires in COVID-19. Study overall: Both acute and convalescent COVID-19 samples were obtained from the United States, Italy and Spain. T cells, B-cell-depleted T cells, or PBMCs supplied cDNA or gDNA.

Original handling: Reference gene primers were amplified, and this amplification served to estimate nucleated cell counts. Clones were read by immunoSEQ multiplex PCR, and TCRdb kept only the in-frame ones, dropping some. The V and J calls and clone size come from that table; D and trimming were worked out from the DNA. The table records under 50,000 clones, around 90% of them present only once. The sample consisted of peripheral blood. The origin of this receptor is a human donor in a cohort sampled during active COVID-19.

The chain's CDR3 is CASSVGDYNNEQFF. The DNA for the CDR3 is TGTGCCAGCAGCGTGGGGGACTACAACAATGAGCAGTTCTTC. The chain employs TRBV9 and TRBJ2-1; 7 bases are a match to TRBD2. Trimming cost V 2 bases and J 5 bases; bases outside gene matches: 4. Germline CDR1 SGDLS, CDR2 YYNGEE. The CDR3 has 14 amino acids. The full variable domain, completed using reference TRBV9 and TRBJ2-1, is DSGVTQTPKHLITATGQRVTLRCSPRSGDLSVYWYQQSLDQGLQFLIQYYNGEERAKGNILERFSAQQFPDLHSELNLSSLELGDSALYFCASSVGDYNNEQFFGPGTRLTVL.